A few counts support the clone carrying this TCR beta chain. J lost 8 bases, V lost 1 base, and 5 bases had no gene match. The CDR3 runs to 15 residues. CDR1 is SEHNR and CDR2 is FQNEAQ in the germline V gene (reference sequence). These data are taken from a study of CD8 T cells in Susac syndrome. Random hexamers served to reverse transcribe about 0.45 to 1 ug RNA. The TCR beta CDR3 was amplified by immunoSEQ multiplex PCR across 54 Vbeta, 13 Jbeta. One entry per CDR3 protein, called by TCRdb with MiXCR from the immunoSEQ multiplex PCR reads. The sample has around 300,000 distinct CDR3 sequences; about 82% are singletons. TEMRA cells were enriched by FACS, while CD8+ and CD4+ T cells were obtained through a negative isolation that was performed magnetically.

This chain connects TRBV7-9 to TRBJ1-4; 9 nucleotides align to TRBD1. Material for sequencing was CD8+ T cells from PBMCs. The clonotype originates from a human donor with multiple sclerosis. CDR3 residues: CASSLVGQGGEKLFF. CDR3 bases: TGTGCCAGCAGCTTAGTGGGACAGGGTGGCGAAAAACTGTTTTTT.